The entry below gives a single TCR beta chain sequence along with its context. Its antigen is not identified. This sample is drawn from a study of vaccination effects on CD4 cells after COVID-19. Across the whole study: Viral peptide pool expansion of antigen-specific CD4+ T cells preceded sequencing in the ViraFEST assay.

This CDR3 comprises 16 residues. J was trimmed by 2 bases and V by 3 bases; bases with no gene match: 8. Germline assignment: CDR1 SGHRS and CDR2 YFSETQ. TCRdb's copy holds only in-frame clones and misses some; the assay was immunoSEQ multiplex PCR. The sample has 45,000 to 60,000 clones, around 80% seen once. Isolation of CD4+ T cells took place after 10 days of culture. Previously uninfected by SARS-CoV-2, the vaccine recipients also showed negative nucleocapsid antibodies. General observations from the study: Only a few convalescent patients and no early post-infection timepoints featured in the study.

The clonotype was recovered from a human donor who received a COVID-19 vaccine. The genes are TRBV5-1 and TRBJ1-3; 7 bases align to TRBD1. This material consisted of CD4+ T cells from PBMCs cultured without peptide, taken before COVID-19 vaccination. The CDR3 loop is CASSSTGPTTGNTIYF. In nucleotides, the CDR3 is TGCGCCAGCAGCTCGACAGGGCCCACGACTGGAAACACCATATATTTT.